This TCR beta chain originates from a study of CD8+ T cells in alopecia areata. This clone has more than one count but fewer than ten. Its antigen is still unknown. Findings of the study overall: Normal-skin resident alphabeta T cells also appear among scalp sample sequences.

Extraction of RNA preceded its reverse transcription into cDNA, which served as the sequencing template. Libraries were prepared by immunoSEQ multiplex PCR; TCRdb keeps only in-frame clonotypes and omits some of them. The sample has about 190,000 clones, approximately 60% seen once. Stated treatment: oral pan-JAK inhibitor, 5-10 mg twice daily. Alopecia areata patients gave lesional scalp punch biopsies and peripheral blood samples. This CDR3 is 15 amino acids long. Germline trimming cut 5 bases from V and 12 bases from J; bases unmatched to any gene: 9. CDR1 and CDR2 (germline): SEHNR, FQNEAQ (reference sequence).

The starting material was CD4+ T cells sorted from blood, obtained at week 4, from a patient treated with tofacitinib. The receptor comes from a human donor with alopecia areata. This chain links TRBV7-9 with TRBJ2-1; 14 positions agree with TRBD2. The CDR3 bases are TGTGCCAGCAGCCCCGGGACTAGCGGGGGTCGAGGGCAGTTCTTC. Its protein is CASSPGTSGGRGQFF.